This record looks at one TCR beta chain sequence and its context. The data were obtained in a study of control samples from healthy donors and cancer patients. TCRdb's table, derived via immunoSEQ multiplex PCR, lists solely in-frame clones and lacks some. The table includes 70,000 or so clones, roughly nine tenths detected once. V lost 5 bases to trimming and J lost 2 bases; unmatched junction nucleotides: 15. Germline CDR1 and CDR2: SGHRS and YFSETQ. The CDR3 has 17 residues. The V call is TRBV5-1, the J call TRBJ2-7, with 8 nucleotides matching TRBD1. The clonotype was recovered from a man in his 60s with lung cancer. Sequencing was done on a sample of PBMCs. The CDR3 coding sequence is TGCGCCAGCAGATTCCTGAGTTCGGGACAGGCTCCCTACGAGCAGTACTTC. Translating gives CASRFLSSGQAPYEQYF.